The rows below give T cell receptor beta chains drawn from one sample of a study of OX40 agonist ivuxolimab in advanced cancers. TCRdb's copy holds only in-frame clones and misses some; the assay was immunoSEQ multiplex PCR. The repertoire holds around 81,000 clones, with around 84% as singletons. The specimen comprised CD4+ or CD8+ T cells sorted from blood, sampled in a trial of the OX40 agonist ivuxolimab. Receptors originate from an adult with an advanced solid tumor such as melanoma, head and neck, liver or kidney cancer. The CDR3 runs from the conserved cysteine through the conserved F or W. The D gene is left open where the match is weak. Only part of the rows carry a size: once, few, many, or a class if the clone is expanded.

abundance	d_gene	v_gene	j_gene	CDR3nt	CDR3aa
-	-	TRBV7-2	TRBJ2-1	TGTGCCAGCAGCTTGGGGGGATTCTACAATGAGCAGTTCTTC	CASSLGGFYNEQFF
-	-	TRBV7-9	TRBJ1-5	TGTGCCAGCAGCTTAGGGGCCGGAAATCAGCCCCAGCATTTT	CASSLGAGNQPQHF
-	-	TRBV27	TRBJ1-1	TGTGCCAGCAGTTTCGCTGCCGGGGCAGATGAAGCTTTCTTT	CASSFAAGADEAFF
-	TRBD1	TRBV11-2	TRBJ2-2	TGTGCCAGCAGCTTAAGGGACAGCGAGACCGGGGAGCTGTTTTTT	CASSLRDSETGELFF
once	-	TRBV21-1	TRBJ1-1	TGTGCCAGCAGCAAAGTTGCGGGAACTGAAGCTTTCTTT	CASSKVAGTEAFF
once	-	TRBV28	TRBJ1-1	TGTGCCAGCAATTCCCAGGGGACTGAAGCTTTCTTT	CASNSQGTEAFF
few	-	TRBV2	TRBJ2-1	TGTGCCAGCAGTGAACGGGTGGGGGGCTCCTACAATGAGCAGTTCTTC	CASSERVGGSYNEQFF
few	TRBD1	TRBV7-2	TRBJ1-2	TGTGCCAGCAGCCCGCAGGGACAGCTCTATGGCTACACCTTC	CASSPQGQLYGYTF
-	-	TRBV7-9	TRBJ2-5	TGTGCCAGCAGCGTCGGGACAAGGCCCCCCCAAGAGACCCAGTACTTC	CASSVGTRPPQETQYF
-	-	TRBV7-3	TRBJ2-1	TGTGCCAGCAGCTTACACCATGGGGCCGGAAAAGAGGGCAATGAGCAGTTCTTC	CASSLHHGAGKEGNEQFF
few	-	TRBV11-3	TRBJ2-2	TGTGCCGGCCCTTACCCGAACACCGGGGAGCTGTTTTTT	CAGPYPNTGELFF
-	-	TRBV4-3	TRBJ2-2	TGCGCCAGCAGCCAATCTGAGGGGGGTGACGGGGAGCTGTTTTTT	CASSQSEGGDGELFF
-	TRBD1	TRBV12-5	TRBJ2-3	TGTGCTAGTGGTCTGGGACAGGGGGCCCCAGATACGCAGTATTTT	CASGLGQGAPDTQYF
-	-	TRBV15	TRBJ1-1	TGTGCCACCAGCAGCCTTGGGACGGGCACTGAAGCTTTCTTT	CATSSLGTGTEAFF
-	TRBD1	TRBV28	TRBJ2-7	TGTGCCACCAATCGGGACAGGGTCACTAGCAGGCTATCCTACGAGCAGTACTTC	CATNRDRVTSRLSYEQYF
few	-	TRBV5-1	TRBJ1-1	TGCGCCAGCAGCTTGGATGGGACCGTTCAGGGGAAACTTTACACTGAAGCTTTCTTT	CASSLDGTVQGKLYTEAFF
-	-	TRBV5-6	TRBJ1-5	TGTGCCAGCAGGAAACAGGGAAGTCAGCCCCAGCATTTT	CASRKQGSQPQHF
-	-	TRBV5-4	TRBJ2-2	TGTGCCAGCAGCTTGAGGAGGGGGCGGGCGGACACCGGGGAGCTGTTTTTT	CASSLRRGRADTGELFF
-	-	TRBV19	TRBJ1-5	TGTGCCAGTAGTATATGGGGATCGACCCAGCATTTT	CASSIWGSTQHF
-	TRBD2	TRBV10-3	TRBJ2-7	TGTGCCATCAGTCCCCTAGCGGGATTTAGGGGGCAGGAGCAGTACTTC	CAISPLAGFRGQEQYF
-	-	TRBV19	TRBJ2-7	TGTGCCTCGTCCCCCCCATACAGGGACCACGAGCAGTACTTC	CASSPPYRDHEQYF
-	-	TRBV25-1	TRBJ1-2	TGTGCCAGCAGTGAACCCCCACCAGGGGATGGCTACACCTTC	CASSEPPPGDGYTF